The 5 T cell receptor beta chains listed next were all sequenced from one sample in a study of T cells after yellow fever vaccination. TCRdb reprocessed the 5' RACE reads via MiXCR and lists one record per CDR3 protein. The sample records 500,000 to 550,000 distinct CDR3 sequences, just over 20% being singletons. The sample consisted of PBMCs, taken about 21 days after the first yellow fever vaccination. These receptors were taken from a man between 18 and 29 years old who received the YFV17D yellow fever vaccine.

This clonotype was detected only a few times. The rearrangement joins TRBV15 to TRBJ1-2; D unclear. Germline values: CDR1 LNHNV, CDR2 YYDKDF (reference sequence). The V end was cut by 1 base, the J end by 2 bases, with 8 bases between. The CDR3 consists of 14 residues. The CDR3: CATSRGRENYGYTF. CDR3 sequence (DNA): TGTGCCACCAGCAGAGGCCGGGAAAACTATGGCTACACCTTC.

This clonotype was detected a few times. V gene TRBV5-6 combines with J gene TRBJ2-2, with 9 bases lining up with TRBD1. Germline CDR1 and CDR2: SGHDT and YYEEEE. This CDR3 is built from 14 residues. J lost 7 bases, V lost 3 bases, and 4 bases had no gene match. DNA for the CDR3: TGTGCCAGCAGCTGGGGGACAGGGATCGGGGAGCTGTTTTTT. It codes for CASSWGTGIGELFF.

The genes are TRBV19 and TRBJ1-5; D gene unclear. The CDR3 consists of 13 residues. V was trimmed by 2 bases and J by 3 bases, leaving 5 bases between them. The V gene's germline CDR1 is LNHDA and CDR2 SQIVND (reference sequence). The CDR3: CASSITVNQPQHF. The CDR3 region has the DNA TGTGCCAGTAGTATAACGGTCAATCAGCCCCAGCATTTT.

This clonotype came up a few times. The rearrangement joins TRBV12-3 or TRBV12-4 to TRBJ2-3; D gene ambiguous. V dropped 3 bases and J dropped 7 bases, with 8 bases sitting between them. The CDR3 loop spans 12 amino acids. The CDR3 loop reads CASSLPGNTQYF. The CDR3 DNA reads TGTGCCAGCAGTTTGCCCGGAAATACGCAGTATTTT.

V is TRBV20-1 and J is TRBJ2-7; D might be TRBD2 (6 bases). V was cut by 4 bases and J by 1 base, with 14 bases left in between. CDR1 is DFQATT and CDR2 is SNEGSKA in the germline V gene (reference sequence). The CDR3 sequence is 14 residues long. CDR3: CSAISGLLSYEQYV. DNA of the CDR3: TGCAGTGCTATTTCGGGACTCTTATCCTACGAGCAGTACGTC.